The rows below give T cell receptor beta chains drawn from one sample of a study of shared clonotypes between healthy human individuals. Libraries were prepared by immunoSEQ multiplex PCR; TCRdb keeps only in-frame clonotypes and omits some of them. This table has over 2 million clones, roughly 90% appearing once. Sequences were obtained from naive CD4+ T cells from PBMCs. These receptors originate from a man in his late teens or twenties in good health. Some clones in this sample may be carry-over from other donors' samples. CDR3s include the opening cysteine and the closing phenylalanine or tryptophan. A D gene is named only where the DNA matches it firmly. Some rows mark clone size as missing; the rest say once, few, many or name a class of expanded clone.

D gene	CDR3 length	clone size	V gene	J gene	CDR3 DNA	CDR3 protein
.	14	.	TRBV6-5	TRBJ1-3	TGTGCCAGCAGTATCACAGTCTCTGGAAACACCATATATTTT	CASSITVSGNTIYF
TRBD1	15	.	TRBV28	TRBJ1-2	TGTGCCAGCAGTCTCCCCACGACAGGGAACTATGGCTACACCTTC	CASSLPTTGNYGYTF
.	13	.	TRBV7-9	TRBJ2-1	TGTGCCAGCAGCGTTGACCCTACGGATGAGCAGTTCTTC	CASSVDPTDEQFF
.	14	.	TRBV5-1	TRBJ2-5	TGCGCCAGCAGCTTGTTGGTCAGCAAAGAGACCCAGTACTTC	CASSLLVSKETQYF
.	14	.	TRBV30	TRBJ2-7	TGTGCCTGGAGACTCACAGGGACCACCTACGAGCAGTACTTC	CAWRLTGTTYEQYF
TRBD1	14	.	TRBV11-3	TRBJ2-3	TGTGCCAGCAGCAGGGGGCACGACACAGATACGCAGTATTTT	CASSRGHDTDTQYF
.	14	.	TRBV9	TRBJ2-6	TGTGCCAGCAGCGTAGTCTCGGGGGCCAACGTCCTGACTTTC	CASSVVSGANVLTF
.	15	.	TRBV7-2	TRBJ2-1	TGTGCCAGCAGCTTAGCCGCCGGGGAGGTGAATGAGCAGTTCTTC	CASSLAAGEVNEQFF
.	12	.	TRBV6-1	TRBJ1-2	TGTGTTACCCGGGACAACGCCTATGGCTACACCTTC	CVTRDNAYGYTF
.	14	.	TRBV30	TRBJ2-3	TGTGCCTGGACGGGAACAGCCGTCACAGATACGCAGTATTTT	CAWTGTAVTDTQYF
.	15	.	TRBV5-6	TRBJ2-3	TGTGCCAGCAGCTTGCGTCCTAGGGGCACAGATACGCAGTATTTT	CASSLRPRGTDTQYF
TRBD1	18	.	TRBV4-3	TRBJ2-7	TGCGCCAGCAGCCAAGATTGGGCGGGACAGGGTTTAGGCTACGAGCAGTACTTC	CASSQDWAGQGLGYEQYF
TRBD1	16	.	TRBV5-1	TRBJ1-1	TGCGCCAGCAGCTTGGTGGGACAGGGAGGGGGCACTGAAGCTTTCTTT	CASSLVGQGGGTEAFF
.	16	.	TRBV9	TRBJ2-3	TGTGCCAGCAGCGTCTCTGCAGGCGGGGCCCCAGATACGCAGTATTTT	CASSVSAGGAPDTQYF
TRBD2	17	.	TRBV7-3	TRBJ2-3	TGTGCCAGCAGCCCAGGACTAGCGTCAATTAGCACAGATACGCAGTATTTT	CASSPGLASISTDTQYF
TRBD1	15	.	TRBV6-5	TRBJ2-3	TGTGCCAGCAAGGGTGCAGGACAGGGGGCTTATACGCAGTATTTT	CASKGAGQGAYTQYF
TRBD1	13	.	TRBV6-6	TRBJ1-5	TGTGCCAGCAGCGACAGGGGGCATCAGCCCCAGCATTTT	CASSDRGHQPQHF
.	14	.	TRBV19	TRBJ2-7	TGTGCCAGTAGTACTCCCCAGGGTTACGTTGAGCAGTACTTC	CASSTPQGYVEQYF
.	14	.	TRBV5-1	TRBJ1-1	TGCGCCAGCAGCAGGGCAGATCTGAACACTGAAGCTTTCTTT	CASSRADLNTEAFF
.	14	.	TRBV5-1	TRBJ2-6	TGCGCCAGCAGCTTGGTGGAGGGGGCCAACGTCCTGACTTTC	CASSLVEGANVLTF
.	14	.	TRBV5-4	TRBJ1-4	TGTGCCAGCAGCTTGGAAGGCCGGAATGAAAAACTGTTTTTT	CASSLEGRNEKLFF
.	14	.	TRBV7-9	TRBJ1-4	TGTGCCAGCAGCTTAGGGTCGGGTACTGAAAAACTGTTTTTT	CASSLGSGTEKLFF
TRBD1	12	few	TRBV29-1	TRBJ1-1	TGCAGCGTTCGGACAGGGAACACTGAAGCTTTCTTT	CSVRTGNTEAFF
.	13	.	TRBV9	TRBJ2-3	TGTGCCAGCGGGGGCTTTGGCACAGATACGCAGTATTTT	CASGGFGTDTQYF
TRBD1	13	.	TRBV6-5	TRBJ1-4	TGTGCCAGCAGTCGGGACAGTAATGAAAAACTGTTTTTT	CASSRDSNEKLFF
TRBD2	14	.	TRBV10-1	TRBJ2-3	TGCGCCAGCGGTCCCGGGACTAGCGCAGATACGCAGTATTTT	CASGPGTSADTQYF
.	15	.	TRBV18	TRBJ2-3	TGTGCCAGCTCACCCCCAGGGGTACTTGCAGATACGCAGTATTTT	CASSPPGVLADTQYF
.	15	once	TRBV6-6	TRBJ2-3	TGTGCCAGCAGTCGCTTCGCTACTAGCACAGATACGCAGTATTTT	CASSRFATSTDTQYF
TRBD1	13	few	TRBV7-3	TRBJ1-2	TGTGCCAGCAGCCCAGACAGGGAGGATGGCTACACCTTC	CASSPDREDGYTF
.	15	.	TRBV7-9	TRBJ2-3	TGTGCCAGCAGCTTAGCGAGGCAGAGCACAGATACGCAGTATTTT	CASSLARQSTDTQYF
TRBD1	14	.	TRBV29-1	TRBJ1-4	TGCAGCGTTGAAGTTGGTACAGGGGGCGCGAGACTGTTTTTT	CSVEVGTGGARLFF
.	12	.	TRBV6-6	TRBJ2-3	TGTGCCAGCAGTCCCCGGGACCCGGCGCAGTATTTT	CASSPRDPAQYF
TRBD2	17	.	TRBV7-7	TRBJ2-5	TGTGCCAGCAGCTTACGGCGGGGCGGGAGTAATCAAGAGACCCAGTACTTC	CASSLRRGGSNQETQYF
.	14	.	TRBV7-3	TRBJ2-7	TGTGCCAGCAGCTTAAGTCCAAGCACCTACGAGCAGTACTTC	CASSLSPSTYEQYF
.	15	once	TRBV27	TRBJ2-7	TGTGCCAGCAGCCCCCGGGCCCGGAGTGAGGGCGAGCAGTACTTC	CASSPRARSEGEQYF
.	14	.	TRBV6-1	TRBJ2-7	TGTGCCAGCAGTCGAGCTAGCTTAGCCTACGAGCAGTACTTC	CASSRASLAYEQYF
.	14	.	TRBV7-7	TRBJ2-1	TGTGCCAGCAGCTCGCTACAGAACTACAATGAGCAGTTCTTC	CASSSLQNYNEQFF
.	14	.	TRBV5-4	TRBJ1-1	TGTGCCAGCAGCTTTAAGACGGCGAACACTGAAGCTTTCTTT	CASSFKTANTEAFF
.	17	once	TRBV7-9	TRBJ1-4	TGTGCCAGCAGCTTGCAAACAGGGAAGTCAACTAATGAAAAACTGTTTTTT	CASSLQTGKSTNEKLFF
.	15	.	TRBV4-2	TRBJ2-1	TGTGCCAGCAGCCAAGAATCTAGCTCCTACAATGAGCAGTTCTTC	CASSQESSSYNEQFF
.	15	.	TRBV1	TRBJ2-1	TGCACCAGCAGCGGTACCTGGCGAGGCTGCGATGAGCAGTTCTTC	CTSSGTWRGCDEQFF
TRBD1	14	.	TRBV11-2	TRBJ2-7	TGTGCCAGCAGCACCCGACAGGGGAGGTACGAGCAGTACTTC	CASSTRQGRYEQYF
TRBD1	14	.	TRBV28	TRBJ2-7	TGTGCCAGCAGCCCGGGACAGCTATCCTACGAGCAGTACTTC	CASSPGQLSYEQYF
TRBD2	16	once	TRBV5-4	TRBJ2-5	TGTGCCAGCACTATTGGGCTAGCGGGAGTTCAAGAGACCCAGTACTTC	CASTIGLAGVQETQYF
.	14	.	TRBV28	TRBJ2-7	TGTGCCAGCAGTTCCCTGAACTGGGCCTACGAGCAGTACTTC	CASSSLNWAYEQYF
.	16	.	TRBV9	TRBJ2-1	TGTGCCAGCAGCGTAGATTCGAGCGTCATGTACAATGAGCAGTTCTTC	CASSVDSSVMYNEQFF
TRBD2	18	.	TRBV25-1	TRBJ2-2	TGTGCCAGCAGTGAAGCCCGGACTAGCGGGCCTTCCACCGGGGAGCTGTTTTTT	CASSEARTSGPSTGELFF
TRBD1	17	.	TRBV19	TRBJ1-2	TGTGCCAGTAAGTTCGGACCGGGACAGAGAAGGGCCTATGGCTACACCTTC	CASKFGPGQRRAYGYTF